Below, 8 T cell receptor delta chains from the same sample are listed, as sequenced in a study of gamma-delta T cells after stem cell transplantation. TCRdb reanalyzed the RT-PCR reads using CATT. The listing records dozens of delta-chain clones. Input material: gamma-delta T cells. The receptors were sampled from a human donor. It is not recorded whose cells these are; they may come from a transplant donor. This table probably holds off-target reads from a library built for another chain.

The CDR3: CACVSLGDWGSTDKLIF. The CDR3 nucleotides read TGTGCCTGTGTATCCCTGGGGGATTGGGGGTCCACCGATAAACTCATCTTT. The chain combines TRDV2 with TRDJ1, with TRDD3 matching 9 bases. With V trimmed by 5 bases and J by 1 base, 13 bases remained unmatched. This CDR3 region has 17 residues. CDR1 and CDR2 (germline): GEAIGNYY, EKD.

This clone was observed a few times. The J gene is TRDJ1, the V gene TRDV3; 13 positions agree with TRDD3. Germline CDR1 reads TVYSNPD; CDR2 reads GDNSRS (reference sequence). CDR3 length: 18 amino acids. The ends lost 1 base at V and 2 bases at J; junction bases unmatched: 13. The CDR3 DNA sequence: TGTGCCTTTACCCACGCCGATAAACTGGGGGATACGACCGATAAACTCATCTTT. Amino acids: CAFTHADKLGDTTDKLIF.

J is TRDJ1 and V is TRDV2; 10 bases are shared with TRDD3. The CDR3 sequence is 16 residues long. The V segment lost 0 bases and the J segment 8 bases; nucleotides outside the gene matches: 11. Germline V gene lookup returns CDR1 GEAIGNYY and CDR2 EKD. CDR3 bases: TGTGCCTGTGACACCGTTGACAGGGGGATACGGTGGAAACTCATCTTT. Translation: CACDTVDRGIRWKLIF.

The rearrangement joins TRDV2 to TRDJ1; D may be TRDD3 (6 bases). The germline V and J ends were trimmed by 3 bases and 3 bases, with 16 bases remaining between them. The CDR3 is 15 amino acids. CDR1 GEAIGNYY and CDR2 EKD come from the germline V gene. The CDR3 is CACDPVGATADKLIF. The CDR3 DNA follows: TGTGCCTGTGACCCAGTGGGGGCTACGGCCGATAAACTCATCTTT.

This chain uses TRDV2 with TRDJ1, with 8 bases that match TRDD3. Looked up from germline, CDR1 is GEAIGNYY and CDR2 is EKD. This CDR3 comprises 14 residues. Trimming removed 4 bases from V and 10 bases from J; junction bases left unmatched: 13. The CDR3 loop is CACDSILGVPRLIF. DNA for the CDR3: TGTGCCTGTGATAGTATACTGGGGGTCCCGAGACTCATCTTT.

CDR3 nucleotides: TGTGCCTGTGACACCTGGGGGCAAAAGACACCGACCACCGATAAACTCATCTTT. It translates to CACDTWGQKTPTTDKLIF. The chain joins TRDV2 to TRDJ1; tentatively, D is TRDD3 (6 bases). The germline gives CDR1 GEAIGNYY, CDR2 EKD. This CDR3 is built from 18 residues. V lost 0 bases, J lost 1 base, and 20 bases lay in between.

The CDR3 spells CACDILGDRNTDKLIF. In DNA form, the CDR3 reads TGTGCCTGTGACATTCTGGGGGATCGTAACACCGATAAACTCATCTTT. The chain links TRDV2 to TRDJ1, with 9 bases matching TRDD3. Germline values: CDR1 GEAIGNYY, CDR2 EKD. Unmatched junction bases numbered 6, after V lost 2 bases and J lost 0 bases. The CDR3 extends over 16 amino acids.

V usage is TRDV2 and J usage is TRDJ1; 12 bases match TRDD3. V shed 3 bases, J shed 4 bases, and the junction held 8 bases outside the gene matches. There are 16 residues in the CDR3. Germline V gene sequence: CDR1 GEAIGNYY, CDR2 EKD. CDR3 nucleotide sequence: TGTGCCTGTGACCGACTGGGGGATACCCTATTCGATAAACTCATCTTT. Protein: CACDRLGDTLFDKLIF.